This is a list of T cell receptor beta chains from one sample in a study of Tregs in tolerant kidney transplant recipients. Measured with immunoSEQ multiplex PCR; TCRdb has only the in-frame clones, and not every one. This sample has nearly 95,000 clones, with under 95% found just once. The sample in question was CD4+ T cells from blood, obtained before the transplant. These receptors came from a human donor who received a combined kidney and bone marrow transplant. CDR3s include the opening cysteine and the closing phenylalanine or tryptophan. The D gene is left open where the match is weak. Clone size is given for some rows only: seen once, a few or many times, or a class if the clone is expanded.

TRBD1,NA,TRBJ1-4,TRBV5-6,CASSVETGVREKLFF,TGTGCCAGCAGCGTCGAGACAGGGGTGAGGGAAAAACTGTTTTTT
TRBD2,NA,TRBJ2-1,TRBV18,CASSPRSTSGGATASNEQFF,TGTGCCAGCTCACCACGGTCGACTAGCGGGGGGGCCACGGCGTCCAATGAGCAGTTCTTC
TRBD1,NA,TRBJ2-3,TRBV11-1,CASSLGPGQGQDTQYF,TGTGCCAGCAGCTTAGGTCCGGGACAGGGTCAAGATACGCAGTATTTT
NA,NA,TRBJ2-1,TRBV7-3,CASSSPTGPSSYNEQFF,TGTGCCAGCAGCTCCCCTACAGGGCCTAGCTCCTACAATGAGCAGTTCTTC
NA,NA,TRBJ2-5,TRBV7-2,CASSLRLLVSEETQYF,TGTGCCAGCAGCCTCAGACTACTAGTTTCCGAGGAGACCCAGTACTTC
NA,NA,TRBJ2-7,TRBV4-1,CASSQPTGSRRYEQYF,TGCGCCAGCAGCCAACCGACAGGCAGTAGGCGCTACGAGCAGTACTTC
NA,NA,TRBJ2-1,TRBV5-4,CASSLVGSSYNEQFF,TGTGCCAGCAGCTTGGTTGGGAGCTCCTACAATGAGCAGTTCTTC
NA,NA,TRBJ1-1,TRBV4-2,CASSQEGATNTEAFF,TGTGCCAGCAGCCAAGAGGGGGCGACGAACACTGAAGCTTTCTTT
NA,NA,TRBJ2-7,TRBV20-1,CSARVYEQYF,TGCAGTGCTAGAGTATACGAGCAGTACTTC
NA,NA,TRBJ2-2,TRBV6-1,CASSEAGRGNTGELFF,TGTGCCAGCAGTGAAGCTGGGCGGGGTAACACCGGGGAGCTGTTTTTT
TRBD1,NA,TRBJ2-2,TRBV5-1,CASSLVGGDTGELFF,TGCGCCAGCAGCTTGGTAGGGGGCGACACCGGGGAGCTGTTTTTT
NA,once,TRBJ2-7,TRBV7-9,CASSYQGSSYEQYF,TGTGCCAGCAGCTATCAGGGGTCATCCTACGAGCAGTACTTC
NA,NA,TRBJ2-7,TRBV7-2,CASSEKQGAIYEQYF,TGTGCCAGCAGCGAGAAACAGGGAGCCATCTACGAGCAGTACTTC
TRBD1,NA,TRBJ1-4,TRBV7-9,CASSSQIGARGNEKLFF,TGTGCCAGCAGCTCACAAATCGGGGCCAGGGGGAATGAAAAACTGTTTTTT
NA,NA,TRBJ2-1,TRBV6-1,CASSAGIYNEQFF,TGTGCCAGCAGTGCGGGAATATACAATGAGCAGTTCTTC
NA,once,TRBJ2-1,TRBV18,CASSPISGEQFF,TGTGCCAGCTCACCAATCAGTGGCGAGCAGTTCTTC
NA,few,TRBJ2-5,TRBV7-8,CASSSRTEGTQYF,TGTGCCAGCAGCTCCCGGACTGAGGGGACCCAGTACTTC
NA,NA,TRBJ1-4,TRBV9,CASSAGAYEKLFF,TGTGCCAGCAGCGCAGGGGCCTACGAAAAACTGTTTTTT
NA,once,TRBJ1-1,TRBV18,CASSPHKNTEAFF,TGTGCCAGCTCACCGCACAAGAACACTGAAGCTTTCTTT
TRBD1,NA,TRBJ2-1,TRBV29-1,CSVGGSTGRTYNEQFF,TGCAGCGTTGGGGGCTCGACAGGGCGAACCTACAATGAGCAGTTCTTC
TRBD2,NA,TRBJ2-3,TRBV9,CASSPRLAGNTDTQYF,TGTGCCAGCAGCCCACGACTAGCGGGAAACACAGATACGCAGTATTTT
TRBD1,NA,TRBJ2-5,TRBV7-2,CASSLQGARETQYF,TGTGCCAGCAGCTTGCAGGGGGCGAGAGAGACCCAGTACTTC
NA,NA,TRBJ2-5,TRBV25-1,CASSPGLRAQQETQYF,TGTGCCAGCAGTCCTGGGCTGCGTGCCCAACAAGAGACCCAGTACTTC
TRBD1,NA,TRBJ1-2,TRBV28,CASRARQGAGGYTF,TGTGCCAGCAGGGCTAGACAGGGGGCCGGTGGCTACACCTTC
NA,NA,TRBJ1-1,TRBV7-3,CASSLRPGVSEAFF,TGTGCCAGCAGCTTAAGGCCAGGTGTCTCTGAAGCTTTCTTT
TRBD2,NA,TRBJ2-3,TRBV7-3,CASSPGLAEYTQYF,TGTGCCAGCAGCCCTGGACTAGCGGAGTATACGCAGTATTTT
NA,NA,TRBJ1-1,TRBV19,CASRLIMNTEAFF,TGTGCCAGTAGACTGATAATGAACACTGAAGCTTTCTTT
NA,NA,TRBJ2-5,TRBV7-2,CASSSRGGGVTQYF,TGTGCCAGCAGCTCCCGAGGGGGGGGCGTGACCCAGTACTTC
NA,NA,TRBJ1-6,TRBV7-3,CASSLTGDSPLHF,TGTGCCAGCAGCTTAACGGGTGACAGTCCCCTCCACTTT
NA,NA,TRBJ2-1,TRBV9,CASSVKIASEQFF,TGTGCCAGCAGCGTCAAAATAGCTTCGGAGCAGTTCTTC
NA,once,TRBJ1-2,TRBV15,CATSRDPTVSNGYTF,TGTGCCACCAGCAGAGATCCCACGGTTTCGAATGGCTACACCTTC
NA,once,TRBJ1-4,TRBV5-1,CASSLAVQASNEKLFF,TGCGCCAGCAGCTTGGCCGTTCAGGCCTCTAATGAAAAACTGTTTTTT
NA,NA,TRBJ2-1,TRBV11-2,CASSLVRGKSSYNEQFF,TGTGCCAGCAGCTTAGTTCGGGGTAAAAGCTCCTACAATGAGCAGTTCTTC
NA,NA,TRBJ2-1,TRBV6-6,CASSYRSAGVNEQFF,TGTGCCAGCAGTTATAGATCGGCAGGGGTGAATGAGCAGTTCTTC
TRBD1,NA,TRBJ1-1,TRBV5-4,CASSLDWTGGTEAFF,TGTGCCAGCAGCTTGGATTGGACAGGGGGCACTGAAGCTTTCTTT
TRBD1,NA,TRBJ2-4,TRBV5-6,CASSLVGDRDAKNIQYF,TGTGCCAGCAGCTTGGTGGGGGACAGAGATGCCAAAAACATTCAGTACTTC
NA,NA,TRBJ1-2,TRBV7-8,CASGGTPSVYGYTF,TGTGCCAGTGGGGGGACCCCATCGGTCTATGGCTACACCTTC
TRBD2,NA,TRBJ2-2,TRBV7-3,CASSQRGGSTGELFF,TGTGCCAGCAGCCAGCGGGGGGGAAGCACCGGGGAGCTGTTTTTT
TRBD1,NA,TRBJ2-2,TRBV5-1,CASSLVTGDPGELFF,TGCGCCAGCAGCTTGGTGACAGGGGATCCCGGGGAGCTGTTTTTT
NA,NA,TRBJ2-1,TRBV6-1,CASSEGWTAYNEQFF,TGTGCCAGCAGTGAAGGGTGGACAGCCTACAATGAGCAGTTCTTC
TRBD2,NA,TRBJ2-5,TRBV7-3,CASSLSGLQGGETQYF,TGTGCCAGCAGCTTAAGTGGGCTCCAGGGAGGGGAGACCCAGTACTTC
NA,NA,TRBJ2-2,TRBV9,CASSVAMGGPGELFF,TGTGCCAGCAGCGTAGCTATGGGGGGTCCCGGGGAGCTGTTTTTT